This entry lists 23 T cell receptor beta chains sequenced from one sample in a study of CD8 T cells in ankylosing spondylitis. Each CDR3 protein is one row after TCRdb ran MiXCR on the 5' RACE reads. The data show 160,000 or so distinct CDR3 sequences, around 8.9% seen once. Sequenced material: blood, either unsorted or a sorted T cell fraction (not recorded which). The receptors were sampled from a female donor with ankylosing spondylitis or in good health (not recorded which).

In its sample, this clonotype was seen a few times. The gene calls are TRBV4-3 and TRBJ2-2, with D tentatively TRBD2 (7 bases). Germline values: CDR1 LGHNA, CDR2 YSLEER. The V end was cut by 4 bases, the J end by 1 base, with 16 bases between. The length of the CDR3 is 17 residues. CDR3 residues: CASSLLWGGLNTGELFF. The CDR3 DNA follows: TGCGCCAGCAGCCTATTGTGGGGGGGCCTGAACACCGGGGAGCTGTTTTTT.

This clonotype came up a few times. The chain combines TRBV6-1 with TRBJ2-5; the D gene is possibly TRBD1 (6 bases). Germline CDR1 is MNHNS and CDR2 is SASEGT. Trimming removed 6 bases at V and 2 bases at J, with 10 bases between. CDR3 size: 13 residues. The CDR3 is CASRPDSQETQYF. The CDR3 DNA is TGTGCCAGCAGGCCGGACAGTCAAGAGACCCAGTACTTC.

V usage is TRBV6-5 and J usage is TRBJ2-5, with TRBD2 matching 9 bases. CDR3 length: 16 residues. CDR1 and CDR2 from the germline V gene are MNHEY and SVGAGI. Trimming cost V 2 bases and J 5 bases; bases outside gene matches: 9. The CDR3: CASSYGPRGGRETQYF. In DNA form, the CDR3 reads TGTGCCAGCAGTTACGGCCCGCGGGGGGGACGGGAGACCCAGTACTTC.

The rearrangement links TRBV4-2 to TRBJ2-1; TRBD2 is a possible D gene (5 bases). Trimming took off 0 bases at V and 7 bases at J, with 13 bases between the two ends. Germline-derived CDR1 and CDR2 are LGHNA and YNFKEQ. CDR3 length equals 15 residues. This CDR3 is CASSQDKAPGNEQFF. CDR3 nucleotides: TGTGCCAGCAGCCAAGATAAAGCCCCGGGGAATGAGCAGTTCTTC.

The chain is built from TRBV6-1 and TRBJ2-2; D is ambiguous. With 10 bases removed from V and 7 bases from J, the gap between germline ends came to 7 bases. There are 10 residues in the CDR3. CDR1 MNHNS and CDR2 SASEGT come from the germline V gene. The CDR3 spells CATSGGELFF. As DNA, the CDR3 is TGTGCCACCTCGGGCGGGGAGCTGTTTTTT.

The table lists this clonotype with many counts. The chain couples TRBV6-2 or TRBV6-3 to TRBJ2-1; D uncertain. Germline assignment: CDR1 MNHEY and CDR2 SVGEGT. The V gene lost 0 bases and the J gene lost 8 bases, with 8 bases spanning the gap. The CDR3 totals 13 residues. CDR3: CASSYSTGYEQFF. In nucleotides, the CDR3 is TGTGCCAGCAGTTACTCAACGGGCTATGAGCAGTTCTTC.

The chain recombines TRBV3-1 with TRBJ2-7; D may be TRBD1 (6 bases). Germline CDR1 reads LGHDT; CDR2 reads YNNKEL (reference sequence). The CDR3 runs to 14 residues. Between the trimmed V and J ends, which lost 2 bases and 2 bases, there was a span of 10 bases. CDR3 residues: CASSQSQGPYEQYF. In DNA form, the CDR3 reads TGTGCCAGCAGCCAATCGCAGGGGCCCTACGAGCAGTACTTC.

This clonotype was counted a few times. The V and J genes are TRBV5-6 and TRBJ2-1; D is unresolved. Trimming cost V 1 base and J 4 bases, with 12 bases left between them. Germline CDR1 and CDR2: SGHDT and YYEEEE. The CDR3 extends over 15 amino acids. The CDR3 DNA follows: TGTGCCAGCAGCTTGCAGGAATTCCGATACAATGAGCAGTTCTTC. Protein: CASSLQEFRYNEQFF.

This rearrangement joins TRBV2 to TRBJ2-7; perhaps TRBD2 as D (6 bases). V lost 10 bases to trimming and J lost 0 bases, with 16 bases between them. CDR3 length equals 14 residues. Germline assignment: CDR1 SNHLY and CDR2 FYNNEI. The CDR3 nucleotides are TGTGCCACCATTTCGAGGGACTCCTCCTACGAGCAGTACTTC. Its translation: CATISRDSSYEQYF.

This clonotype was seen a handful of times. The rearrangement uses TRBV7-8 and TRBJ2-1; D is tentatively TRBD1 or TRBD2 (5 bases each). The germline V and J ends were trimmed by 5 bases and 3 bases, with 23 bases remaining between them. Germline-derived CDR1 and CDR2 are SGHVS and FQNEAQ. CDR3 size: 18 residues. CDR3 region: CASSLVLGDGVFYNEQFF. In DNA form, the CDR3 reads TGTGCCAGCAGCCTCGTTTTGGGGGACGGGGTGTTCTACAATGAGCAGTTCTTC.

The chain combines TRBV29-1 with TRBJ2-1, with 7 bases identical to TRBD1. V gave up 8 bases and J gave up 8 bases; unmatched junction bases: 15. CDR1 and CDR2 (germline): SQVTM, ANQGSEA. The CDR3 loop spans 14 amino acids. The CDR3 protein is CSSGPGQVLDEQFF. CDR3 nucleotide sequence: TGCAGCTCCGGGCCCGGACAGGTTCTGGATGAGCAGTTCTTC.

This clonotype was detected only once. The chain couples TRBV20-1 to TRBJ2-1, with D perhaps matching TRBD1 or TRBD2 (5 bases each). V lost 6 bases and J lost 4, with 28 bases in between. The CDR3 consists of 18 residues. The V gene's germline CDR1 is DFQATT and CDR2 SNEGSKA (reference sequence). Here the CDR3 reads CSAPRGYLGGRVYNEQFF. The CDR3 nucleotides are TGCAGTGCGCCGAGGGGCTACCTCGGTGGCAGGGTATACAATGAGCAGTTCTTC.

The chain recombines TRBV7-9 with TRBJ2-1; 12 nucleotides match TRBD2. Germline lookup yields CDR1 SEHNR and CDR2 FQNEAQ (reference sequence). The CDR3 totals 17 residues. V shed 0 bases, J shed 3 bases, and the junction held 3 bases outside the gene matches. CDR3 nucleotide sequence: TGTGCCAGCAGCTTAGCGGGACTAGCGGGCGGCTACAATGAGCAGTTCTTC. This codes for CASSLAGLAGGYNEQFF.

This clonotype has just a few counts. The rearrangement links TRBV28 to TRBJ2-3, with 8 positions matching TRBD2. The CDR3 totals 14 residues. Trimming removed 3 bases from V and 5 bases from J; junction bases left unmatched: 4. Germline-derived CDR1 and CDR2 are MDHEN and SYDVKM. CDR3 residues: CASSFSGDGDTQYF. Here the CDR3 DNA reads TGTGCCAGCAGTTTTAGCGGGGACGGAGATACGCAGTATTTT. Combining the CDR3 with reference TRBV28 and TRBJ2-3 gives the whole variable domain DVKVTQSSRYLVKRTGEKVFLECVQDMDHENMFWYRQDPGLGLRLIYFSYDVKMKEKGDIPEGYSVSREKKERFSLILESASTNQTSMYLCASSFSGDGDTQYFGPGTRLTVL.

The rearrangement links TRBV6-2 or TRBV6-3 to TRBJ1-1; no firm D call. The CDR3 sequence is 15 residues long. Germline values: CDR1 MNHEY, CDR2 SVGEGT. Trimming removed 4 bases from V and 3 bases from J, with 15 bases in between. CDR3: CASSSPRRMDTEAFF. In nucleotides, the CDR3 is TGTGCCAGCAGTTCCCCCCGGCGGATGGACACTGAAGCTTTCTTT.

This clonotype was recorded many times. DNA of the CDR3: TGTGCCATCAGTGAGCCTCTGACTAGCGGGAAATCCGAGCAGTACTTC. Translation gives CAISEPLTSGKSEQYF. The V call is TRBV10-3, the J call TRBJ2-7; 11 bases are shared with TRBD2. The J segment lost 6 bases and the V segment lost 2 bases, leaving 9 bases of the junction unmatched. The CDR3 runs 16 residues. Germline loops: CDR1 ENHRY, CDR2 SYGVKD.

This chain links TRBV10-2 with TRBJ2-6; D gene ambiguous. Germline assignment: CDR1 WSHSY and CDR2 SAAADI. The CDR3 contains 17 residues. V lost 10 bases to trimming and J lost 0 bases, with 19 bases between them. CDR3 sequence (DNA): TGCGCCACCCAATCACCCTCCGCCGTCTCTGGGGCCAACGTCCTGACTTTC. Translating it yields CATQSPSAVSGANVLTF.

The J gene is TRBJ2-5, the V gene TRBV9; TRBD2 matches 7 bases. The ends lost 6 bases at V and 3 bases at J; junction bases unmatched: 11. Germline loops: CDR1 SGDLS, CDR2 YYNGEE. The CDR3 runs to 15 residues. CDR3 amino acids: CASTPGGGEKETQYF. In DNA form, the CDR3 reads TGTGCCAGCACCCCTGGGGGAGGGGAAAAAGAGACCCAGTACTTC.

This clonotype was counted a few times. J is TRBJ1-5 and V is TRBV12-3 or TRBV12-4, with 7 bases aligning to TRBD1. The CDR3 is 13 amino acids. J lost 9 bases, V lost 5 bases, and 7 bases had no gene match. The CDR3, as DNA: TGTGCCAGCAGTGTGAACAGGGGAGGGCCCCAGCATTTT. Protein product: CASSVNRGGPQHF.

The chain recombines TRBV27 with TRBJ2-1; D ambiguous. The germline V gene has CDR1 MNHEY and CDR2 SMNVEV (reference sequence). V was pared by 0 bases and J by 6 bases, with 12 bases between. This CDR3 comprises 15 residues. CDR3 in amino acids: CASSLSGSRSNEQFF. CDR3 coding DNA: TGTGCCAGCAGTTTATCGGGCAGCAGGAGCAATGAGCAGTTCTTC.

V and J are TRBV4-2 and TRBJ1-1, with D perhaps TRBD1 (6 bases). The CDR3 length is 19 residues. V lost 3 bases to trimming and J lost 0 bases, with 23 bases between them. Germline CDR1 reads LGHNA; CDR2 reads YNFKEQ. The CDR3 DNA reads as TGTGCCAGCAGCCAGGGTATGGGGGGCCGGAGATTTATGAACACTGAAGCTTTCTTT. Its translation is CASSQGMGGRRFMNTEAFF.

The chain joins TRBV19 to TRBJ1-2, with TRBD1 matching over 8 bases. The germline V gene encodes CDR1 LNHDA and CDR2 SQIVND (reference sequence). This CDR3 is 15 amino acids long. V dropped 6 bases and J dropped 2; count of bases not matched to a gene: 8. The chain's CDR3 is CASRPPGQANYGYTF. The CDR3 DNA reads TGTGCCAGTAGACCCCCGGGACAGGCGAACTATGGCTACACCTTC.

This chain connects TRBV4-2 to TRBJ2-1; 7 nucleotides match TRBD2. The J segment lost 7 bases and the V segment lost 7 bases, leaving 16 bases of the junction unmatched. The CDR3 is made up of 16 amino acids. Germline V gene lookup returns CDR1 LGHNA and CDR2 YNFKEQ. Here the CDR3 reads CASTPYVLADSNEQFF. Written as DNA, the CDR3 is TGTGCCAGCACCCCTTACGTGCTAGCGGATTCAAATGAGCAGTTCTTC.